These 9 T cell receptor beta chains were all obtained from the same sample, sequenced in a study of T cells in Graves' hyperthyroidism and ophthalmopathy. The source material, RNA transcripts, was used to amplify TCR beta CDR3 regions. The HTBI set primed first-round TCR CDR3 RT-PCR. One entry per CDR3 protein results from TCRdb running MiXCR on the multiplex PCR reads. The data hold about 560,000 distinct CDR3 sequences, with 13% to 15% observed a single time. The sequenced material came from blood. The receptors derive from a woman between 35 and 50 years old with Graves' hyperthyroidism.

This clonotype was detected many times. The chain combines TRBV12-3 or TRBV12-4 with TRBJ2-5, with 13 positions matching TRBD2. The CDR3 contains 15 residues. V shed 6 bases and J 6 bases; nucleotides not matched to a gene: 7. CDR3 in DNA: TGTGCCAGCAGGACCTCGGGACTAGCGGGACAGACCCAGTACTTC. Its translation: CASRTSGLAGQTQYF.

This clonotype was recorded a few times. This chain joins TRBV19 and TRBJ2-7; the D is unclear. CDR1 is LNHDA and CDR2 is SQIVND in the germline V gene (reference sequence). The CDR3 totals 14 residues. V lost 3 bases and J 3 bases, leaving 12 bases between the germline ends. The DNA of the CDR3 is TGTGCCAGTAGTATCGGGCCCATTATCTACGAGCAGTACTTC. Translation: CASSIGPIIYEQYF.

The V gene is TRBV20-1, the J gene TRBJ1-6, with TRBD1 identical over 10 bases. Unmatched junction bases numbered 6, after V lost 3 bases and J lost 1 base. This CDR3 has 17 amino acids. Germline V gene data show CDR1 as DFQATT and CDR2 as SNEGSKA (reference sequence). The CDR3 coding sequence is TGCAGTGCTAGGAAAGGGGGACAGGGGTCCTATAATTCACCCCTCCACTTT. Encoded protein: CSARKGGQGSYNSPLHF.

This clonotype appeared many times. The chain is built from TRBV7-9 and TRBJ2-4; D perhaps matches TRBD2 (6 bases). V gave up 5 bases and J gave up 0 bases, with 20 bases separating them. Germline V CDR1 and CDR2: SEHNR, FQNEAQ (reference sequence). The CDR3 has 18 residues. The DNA for the CDR3 is TGTGCCAGCAGCCCCCTGGGGGTAGCGGACCTAGCCAAAAACATTCAGTACTTC. Protein product: CASSPLGVADLAKNIQYF.

The chain carries TRBV4-2 and TRBJ1-1, with TRBD1 identical over 8 bases. This CDR3 spans 15 amino acids. The junction had 10 bases not matched to a gene; V was cut back by 4 bases and J by 6 bases. CDR1 and CDR2 from the germline V gene are LGHNA and YNFKEQ. The CDR3 region is CASSPQGALRSEAFF. The CDR3 DNA reads TGTGCCAGCAGCCCTCAGGGGGCGCTTAGGTCTGAAGCTTTCTTT.

This clonotype appeared many times. The genes are TRBV5-1 and TRBJ2-1, with TRBD1 matching over 7 bases. This CDR3 has 13 amino acids. V lost 0 bases and J lost 10; bases outside the gene matches: 4. The germline CDR1 and CDR2 sequences are SGHRS and YFSETQ. CDR3 region: CASSLAETGEQFF. CDR3 in DNA: TGCGCCAGCAGCTTGGCCGAGACAGGGGAGCAGTTCTTC.

The sample holds many counts of this clonotype. The CDR3 DNA follows: TGTGCCAGCAGCTCGGTCCCATATTCGGGCAGGGTGAACACTGAAGCTTTCTTT. It is translated as CASSSVPYSGRVNTEAFF. The chain carries TRBV7-9 and TRBJ1-1, with a weak D call TRBD1 (5 bases). With 4 bases removed from V and 0 bases from J, the gap between germline ends came to 21 bases. Germline V gene sequence: CDR1 SEHNR, CDR2 FQNEAQ (reference sequence). There are 18 residues in the CDR3.

This clonotype was seen ten or more times. The chain has TRBV25-1 and TRBJ2-3, with 7 bases aligning to TRBD2. Germline CDR1 is MGHDK and CDR2 is SYGVNS. The CDR3 spans 18 residues. V trimming: 0 bases; J trimming: 0 bases; junction bases outside the gene matches: 9. The CDR3 here is CASSEYLGASGSTDTQYF. CDR3 coding DNA: TGTGCCAGCAGTGAATACCTCGGCGCTAGCGGCAGCACAGATACGCAGTATTTT.

The chain links TRBV5-1 to TRBJ2-5; 13 bases line up with TRBD2. V lost 0 bases, J lost 1 base, and 18 bases stayed unmatched. The CDR3 extends over 22 amino acids. Germline CDR1 is SGHRS and CDR2 is YFSETQ. CDR3 DNA sequence: TGCGCCAGCAGCTTGGCTCCCCGGACTAGCGGGAGTGGGACAACTTTCCAAGAGACCCAGTACTTC. The encoded protein is CASSLAPRTSGSGTTFQETQYF.